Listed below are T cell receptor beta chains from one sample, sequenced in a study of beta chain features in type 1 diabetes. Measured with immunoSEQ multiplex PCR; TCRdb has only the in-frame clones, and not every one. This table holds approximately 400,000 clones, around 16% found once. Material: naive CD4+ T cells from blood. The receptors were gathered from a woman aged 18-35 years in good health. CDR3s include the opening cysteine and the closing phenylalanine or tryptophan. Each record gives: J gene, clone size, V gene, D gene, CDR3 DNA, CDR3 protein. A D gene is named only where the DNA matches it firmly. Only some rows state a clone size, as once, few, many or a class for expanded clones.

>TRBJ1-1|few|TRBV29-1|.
TGCAGCGTTGAAGAATATTACAGGGAGAGCACTGAAGCTTTCTTT
CSVEEYYRESTEAFF
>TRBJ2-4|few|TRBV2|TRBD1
TGTGCCACCAAAATGGGGACAGGCAGGAACATTCAGTACTTC
CATKMGTGRNIQYF
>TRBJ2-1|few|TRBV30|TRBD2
TGTGCCTGGAATCGACTAGCGGGAGTTTCCTACGAGCAGTTCTTC
CAWNRLAGVSYEQFF
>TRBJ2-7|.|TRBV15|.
TGTGCCACCAGCAGAGATCGGCAACTTTTAGGGGCCAACGAGCAGTACTTC
CATSRDRQLLGANEQYF
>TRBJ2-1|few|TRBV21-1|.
TGTGCCAGCAGCAAACCGACTAGCGGGGAGCCCTACAATGAGCAGTTCTTC
CASSKPTSGEPYNEQFF
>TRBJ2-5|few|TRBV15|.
TGTGCCACCAGCAGAGATGGAGTGGCGGGACTAGAGACCCAGTACTTC
CATSRDGVAGLETQYF
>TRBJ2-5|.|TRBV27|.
TGTGCCAGCAGTAGAGCCGCCGTATGGGAGACCCAGTACTTC
CASSRAAVWETQYF
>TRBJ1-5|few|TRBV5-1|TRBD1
TGCGCCAGCAGCCCGACCGGGACAGCAAATCAGCCCCAGCATTTT
CASSPTGTANQPQHF
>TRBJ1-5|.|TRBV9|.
TGTGCCAGCAGCGTAGCTGAGGGTCTCAGCAATCAGCCCCAGCATTTT
CASSVAEGLSNQPQHF
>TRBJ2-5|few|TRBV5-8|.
TGTGCCAGCAGCTTCTACCAAGAGACCCAGTACTTC
CASSFYQETQYF
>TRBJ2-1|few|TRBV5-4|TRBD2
TGTGCCAGCAGCTTGGCTAGCGGGGGGTACAATGAGCAGTTCTTC
CASSLASGGYNEQFF
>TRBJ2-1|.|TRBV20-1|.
TGCAGTGCTAGTCAGCGCAATGAGCAGTTCTTC
CSASQRNEQFF
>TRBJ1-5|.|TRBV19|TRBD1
TGTGCCAGTAGTACGGGACAGCATAGCAATCAGCCCCAGCATTTT
CASSTGQHSNQPQHF
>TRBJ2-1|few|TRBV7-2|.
TGTGCCAGTGTTAGCGGATGGAGCTCCTACAATGAGCAGTTCTTC
CASVSGWSSYNEQFF
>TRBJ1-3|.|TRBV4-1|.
TGCGCCAGCAGCTACCAGGTATTCTCTGGAAACACCATATATTTT
CASSYQVFSGNTIYF
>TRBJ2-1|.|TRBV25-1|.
TGTGCCAGCAGACCTCAGAACAATGAGCAGTTCTTC
CASRPQNNEQFF
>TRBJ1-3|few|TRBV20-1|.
TGCAGTGCCTTCGGAAACACCATATATTTT
CSAFGNTIYF
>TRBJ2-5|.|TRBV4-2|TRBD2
TGTGCCAGCAGCCACGGGACTAGCGGAGAAGAGACCCAGTACTTC
CASSHGTSGEETQYF
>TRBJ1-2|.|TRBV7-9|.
TGTGCCAGCAGCCTTTCAGGGAACGGAGATGGCTACACCTTC
CASSLSGNGDGYTF
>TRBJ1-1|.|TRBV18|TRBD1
TGTGCCAGCTCACCACTCCACAGGGGCGGTGAAGCTTTCTTT
CASSPLHRGGEAFF
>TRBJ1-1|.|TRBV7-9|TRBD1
TGTGCCAGCAGCTTAGCGTCGGACAGGACAGGTCTCTTT
CASSLASDRTGLF
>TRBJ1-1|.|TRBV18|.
TGTGCCAGCTCACGGAGGTTCGCTGATGAAGCTTTCTTT
CASSRRFADEAFF
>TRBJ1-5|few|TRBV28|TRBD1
TGTGCCAGCAGTTTCGGGACAGTTAATCAGCCCCAGCATTTT
CASSFGTVNQPQHF
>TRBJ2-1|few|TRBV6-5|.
TGTGCCAGCAGCGAACCAAGGGGGGGCTACAATGAGCAGTTCTTC
CASSEPRGGYNEQFF
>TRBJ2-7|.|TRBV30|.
TGTGCCTGGAGTGTACTGCTGACTTCCCCCTCCTACGAGCAGTACTTC
CAWSVLLTSPSYEQYF
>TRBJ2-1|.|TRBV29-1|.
TGCAGCGTAGAATTTCCCGGGACTCCAACCTTTACCTACAATGAGCAGTTCTTC
CSVEFPGTPTFTYNEQFF
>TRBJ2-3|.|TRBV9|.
TGTGCCAGCAGCGTAGGTCTGCGAAGCACAGATACGCAGTATTTT
CASSVGLRSTDTQYF
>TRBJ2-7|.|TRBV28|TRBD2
TGTGCCAGCAGCCTAGTGAGGACTAGCGGGAGCGGGTACGAGCAGTACTTC
CASSLVRTSGSGYEQYF
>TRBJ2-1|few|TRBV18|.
TGTGCCAGCTCACCTTGGGGGGAGAGCTCCTACAATGAGCAGTTCTTC
CASSPWGESSYNEQFF
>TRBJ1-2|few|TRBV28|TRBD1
TGTGCCAGCCTTGACAGGGACAGCTATGGCTACACCTTC
CASLDRDSYGYTF
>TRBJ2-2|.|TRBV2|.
TGTGCCAGCAGTGACCTCGGGACAAACACCGGGGAGCTGTTTTTT
CASSDLGTNTGELFF
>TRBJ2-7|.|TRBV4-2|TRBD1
TGTGCCAGCAGCCAAGATCTCAGGGGGCTAGACGAGCAGTACTTC
CASSQDLRGLDEQYF
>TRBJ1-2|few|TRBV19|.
TGTGCGGCGGCAAGTAACTATGGCTACACCTTC
CAAASNYGYTF
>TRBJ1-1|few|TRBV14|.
TGTGCCAGCAGCCTCCGTAGGAACACTGAAGCTTTCTTT
CASSLRRNTEAFF
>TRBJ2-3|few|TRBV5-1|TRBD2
TGCGCCAGCAGCGGAGCGGGAGTAGGCACAGATACGCAGTATTTT
CASSGAGVGTDTQYF
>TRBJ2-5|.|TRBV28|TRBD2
TGTGCCAGCAGGGGAGGGGTGGAGACCCAGTACTTC
CASRGGVETQYF
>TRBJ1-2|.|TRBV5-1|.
TGCGCCAGCAGCTTGGAACTCAGGGCGGCTGGCTACACCTTC
CASSLELRAAGYTF
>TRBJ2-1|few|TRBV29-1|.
TGCAGCGTTGAACGGCCAGGCAATGAGCAGTTCTTC
CSVERPGNEQFF
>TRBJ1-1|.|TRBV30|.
TGTGCCTGGGAAAGGAGTACTGAAGCTTTCTTT
CAWERSTEAFF
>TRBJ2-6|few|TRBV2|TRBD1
TGTGCCAGCAGTGGACAGGGGGCCGGGGCCAACGTCCTGACTTTC
CASSGQGAGANVLTF
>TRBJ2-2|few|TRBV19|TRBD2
TGTGCCTTAAAGCGGGAGTTGACCGGGGAGCTGTTTTTT
CALKRELTGELFF
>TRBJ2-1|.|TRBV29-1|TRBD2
TGCAGCGTGAATCTAGCGGAGATTCTATACAATGAGCAGTTCTTC
CSVNLAEILYNEQFF
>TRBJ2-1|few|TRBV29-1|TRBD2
TGCAGCGTTGAAGCAGCGGGAGGGTCCTACAATGAGCAGTTCTTC
CSVEAAGGSYNEQFF
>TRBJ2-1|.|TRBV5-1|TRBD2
TGCGCCAGCAGCGTCGCACTAGCGGGAGGGGATGAGCAGTTCTTC
CASSVALAGGDEQFF
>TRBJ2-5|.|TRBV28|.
TGTGCCAGCAGTCATAGGAGTGCAAGAGAGACCCAGTACTTC
CASSHRSARETQYF
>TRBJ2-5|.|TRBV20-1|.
TGCAGTGCTCAGGCACCGGAGACCCAGTACTTC
CSAQAPETQYF
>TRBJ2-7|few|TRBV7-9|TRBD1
TGTGCCAGCAGCTTCACAGGGGTCAGGGCCGAGCAGTACTTC
CASSFTGVRAEQYF
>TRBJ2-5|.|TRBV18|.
TGTGCCAGCTCACCCCAAACACAAGAGACCCAGTACTTC
CASSPQTQETQYF
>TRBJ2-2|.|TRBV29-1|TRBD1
TGCAGCGTTCGGCGCGACAGGGGAACAATTAACACCGGGGAGCTGTTTTTT
CSVRRDRGTINTGELFF
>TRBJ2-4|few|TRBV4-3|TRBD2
TGCGCCAGCAGCCAGGCCCCTGGGACTAGCGGTACCAAAAACATTCAGTACTTC
CASSQAPGTSGTKNIQYF
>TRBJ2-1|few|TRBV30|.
TGTGCCTGGAGCTCTATCTACAATGAGCAGTTCTTC
CAWSSIYNEQFF
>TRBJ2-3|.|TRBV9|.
TGTGCCAGCAGCGGATTCGGACAGAACACAGATACGCAGTATTTT
CASSGFGQNTDTQYF
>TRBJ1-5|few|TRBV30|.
TGTGCCTGGAGTAGACCCGGGACACCGGGACAGCCCCAGCATTTT
CAWSRPGTPGQPQHF
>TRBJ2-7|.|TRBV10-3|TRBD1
TGTGCCAGTCGGGACAGCGCCTCTCTCTCCTACGAGCAGTACTTC
CASRDSASLSYEQYF